This record concerns one T cell receptor beta chain sequence. Its antigen is still unknown. TCRdb re-clonotyped the PCR reads through MiXCR. The table records around 17,000 clones, around 23% of them present only once. No treatment had been given to any patient before thyroid surgery. The CDR3 is 17 amino acids. Looked up from germline, CDR1 is SGDLS and CDR2 is YYNGEE. V lost 0 bases to trimming and J lost 3 bases, with 17 bases between them. This entry belongs to a study of metastatic and nonmetastatic thyroid tumors. Turning to the study itself: Malignant thyroid and benign thyroid patients provided blood and tumor or nodule tissue whose repertoires were compared.

Study outcomes and limitations: When malignant thyroid tumors were compared with benign nodules, TCR beta diversity was reportedly significantly higher in the malignant tumors. This held in both blood and tumor samples.

The chain employs TRBV9 and TRBJ2-3; tentatively, D is TRBD2 (5 bases). The sequence was collected from a female donor with papillary thyroid cancer or a benign thyroid nodule (not recorded which). Some clones in this sample may be carry-over from other donors' samples. The material sequenced was adjacent normal tissue. This chain's CDR3 is CASSVAPPGLGTDTQYF. The CDR3 DNA reads TGTGCCAGCAGCGTAGCCCCCCCGGGGTTAGGAACAGATACGCAGTATTTT.